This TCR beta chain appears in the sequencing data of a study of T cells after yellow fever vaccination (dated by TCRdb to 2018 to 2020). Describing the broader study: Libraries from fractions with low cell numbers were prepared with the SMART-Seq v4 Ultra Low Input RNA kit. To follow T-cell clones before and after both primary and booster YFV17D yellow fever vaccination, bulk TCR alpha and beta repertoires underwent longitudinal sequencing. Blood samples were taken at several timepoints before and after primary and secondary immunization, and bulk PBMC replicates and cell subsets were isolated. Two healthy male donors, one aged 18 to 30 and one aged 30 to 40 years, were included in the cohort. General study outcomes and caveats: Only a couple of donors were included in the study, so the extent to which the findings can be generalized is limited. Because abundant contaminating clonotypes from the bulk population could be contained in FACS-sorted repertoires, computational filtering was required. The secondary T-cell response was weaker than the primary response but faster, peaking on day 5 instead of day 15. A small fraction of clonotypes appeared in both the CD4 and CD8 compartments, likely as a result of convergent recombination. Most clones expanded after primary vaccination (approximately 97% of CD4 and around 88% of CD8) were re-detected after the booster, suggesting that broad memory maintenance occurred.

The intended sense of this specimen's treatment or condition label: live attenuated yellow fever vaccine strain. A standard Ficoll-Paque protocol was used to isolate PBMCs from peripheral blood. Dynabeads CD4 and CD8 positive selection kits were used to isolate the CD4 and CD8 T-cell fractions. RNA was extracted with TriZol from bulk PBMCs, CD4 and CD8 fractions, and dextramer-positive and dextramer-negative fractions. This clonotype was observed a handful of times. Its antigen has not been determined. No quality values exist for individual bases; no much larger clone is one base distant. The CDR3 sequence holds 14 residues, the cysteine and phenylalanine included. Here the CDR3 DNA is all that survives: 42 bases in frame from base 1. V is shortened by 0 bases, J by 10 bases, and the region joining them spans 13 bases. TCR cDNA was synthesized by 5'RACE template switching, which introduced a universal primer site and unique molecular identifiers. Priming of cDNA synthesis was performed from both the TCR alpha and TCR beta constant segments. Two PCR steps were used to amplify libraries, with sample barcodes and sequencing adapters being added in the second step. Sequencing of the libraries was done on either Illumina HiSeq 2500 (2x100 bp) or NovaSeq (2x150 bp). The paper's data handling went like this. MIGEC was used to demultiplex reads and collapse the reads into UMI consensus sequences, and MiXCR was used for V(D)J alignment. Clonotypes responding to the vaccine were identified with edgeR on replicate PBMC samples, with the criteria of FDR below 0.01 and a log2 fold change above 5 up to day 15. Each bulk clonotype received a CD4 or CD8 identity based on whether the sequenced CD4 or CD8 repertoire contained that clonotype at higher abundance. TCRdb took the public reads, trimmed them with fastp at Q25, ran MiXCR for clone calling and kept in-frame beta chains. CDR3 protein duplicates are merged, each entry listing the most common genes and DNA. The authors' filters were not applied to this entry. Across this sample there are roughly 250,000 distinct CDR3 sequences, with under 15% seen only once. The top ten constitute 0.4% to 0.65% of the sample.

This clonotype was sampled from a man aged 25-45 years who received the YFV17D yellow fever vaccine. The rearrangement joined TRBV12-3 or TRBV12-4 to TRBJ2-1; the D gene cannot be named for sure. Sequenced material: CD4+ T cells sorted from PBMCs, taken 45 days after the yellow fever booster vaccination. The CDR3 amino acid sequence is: CASSLAVVAREQFF. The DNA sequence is TGTGCCAGCAGTTTAGCGGTGGTCGCAAGGGAGCAGTTCTTC.